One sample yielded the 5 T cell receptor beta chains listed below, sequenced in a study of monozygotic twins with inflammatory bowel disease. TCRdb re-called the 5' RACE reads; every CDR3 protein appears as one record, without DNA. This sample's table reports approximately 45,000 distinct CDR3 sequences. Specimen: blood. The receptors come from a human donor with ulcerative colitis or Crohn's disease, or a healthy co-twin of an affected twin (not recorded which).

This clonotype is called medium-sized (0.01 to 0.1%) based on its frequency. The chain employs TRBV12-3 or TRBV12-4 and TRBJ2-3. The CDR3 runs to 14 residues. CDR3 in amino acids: CASTLVASTDTQYF.

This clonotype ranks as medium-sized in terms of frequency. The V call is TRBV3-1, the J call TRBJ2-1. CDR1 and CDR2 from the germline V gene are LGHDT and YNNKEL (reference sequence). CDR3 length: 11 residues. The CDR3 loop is CASSQKESQFF.

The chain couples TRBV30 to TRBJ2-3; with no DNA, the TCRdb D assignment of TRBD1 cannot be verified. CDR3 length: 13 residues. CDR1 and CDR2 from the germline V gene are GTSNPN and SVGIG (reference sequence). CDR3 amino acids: CAWSVRGTDTQYF.

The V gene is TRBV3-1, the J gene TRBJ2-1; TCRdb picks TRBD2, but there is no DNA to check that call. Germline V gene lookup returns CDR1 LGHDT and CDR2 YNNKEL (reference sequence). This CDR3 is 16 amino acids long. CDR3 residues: CASSQDRSGISNEQFF.

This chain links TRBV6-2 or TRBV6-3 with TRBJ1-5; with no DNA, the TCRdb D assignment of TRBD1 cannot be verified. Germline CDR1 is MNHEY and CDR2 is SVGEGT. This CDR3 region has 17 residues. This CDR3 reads CASSYPPNEQGVQPQHF.